Each of the 2 T cell receptor beta chains below was sequenced from the same sample in a study of identical twins. TCRdb passed the 5' RACE reads through MiXCR, listing each CDR3 protein once. The sample lists around 1.7 million distinct CDR3 sequences; roughly a third were seen once. Sequencing was carried out using cord blood. These receptor sequences come from a newborn girl in good health.

The chain joins TRBV20-1 to TRBJ2-7; 12 bases map to TRBD2. Trimming took 4 bases from V and 2 from J; bases not matched to a gene: 6. Looked up from germline, CDR1 is DFQATT and CDR2 is SNEGSKA (reference sequence). The CDR3 has 15 residues. The CDR3 spells CSATSTSGGPYEQYF. CDR3 nucleotide sequence: TGCAGTGCTACCTCGACTAGCGGGGGTCCCTACGAGCAGTACTTC.

The V gene is TRBV27, the J gene TRBJ1-1, with a tentative D call TRBD1 (5 bases). Trimming left V 5 bases short and J 3 bases short, with 16 bases between. The germline V gene encodes CDR1 MNHEY and CDR2 SMNVEV (reference sequence). The CDR3 spans 15 residues. The CDR3 coding sequence is TGTGCCAGCAGTCTAAGGTCATTCAGGGACACTGAAGCTTTCTTT. Translated, it gives CASSLRSFRDTEAFF.